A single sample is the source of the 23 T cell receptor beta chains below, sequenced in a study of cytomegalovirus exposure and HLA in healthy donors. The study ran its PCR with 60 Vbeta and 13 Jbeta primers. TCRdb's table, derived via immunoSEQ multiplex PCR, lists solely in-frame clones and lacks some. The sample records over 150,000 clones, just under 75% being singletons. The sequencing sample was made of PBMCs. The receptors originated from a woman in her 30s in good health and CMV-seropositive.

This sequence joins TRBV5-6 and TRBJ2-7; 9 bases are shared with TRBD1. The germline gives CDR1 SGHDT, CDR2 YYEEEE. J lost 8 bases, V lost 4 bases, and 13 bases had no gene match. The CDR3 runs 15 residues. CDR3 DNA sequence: TGTGCCAGCAGCGACAGGACAGGGGTCTCTATCCAGCAGTACTTC. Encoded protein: CASSDRTGVSIQQYF.

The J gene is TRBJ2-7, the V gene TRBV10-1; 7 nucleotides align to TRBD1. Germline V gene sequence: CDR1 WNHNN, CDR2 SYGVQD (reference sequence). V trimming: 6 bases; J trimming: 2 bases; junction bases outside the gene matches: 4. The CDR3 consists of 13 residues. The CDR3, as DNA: TGCGCCAGCAGCCGGACAGGAGCCTACGAGCAGTACTTC. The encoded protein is CASSRTGAYEQYF.

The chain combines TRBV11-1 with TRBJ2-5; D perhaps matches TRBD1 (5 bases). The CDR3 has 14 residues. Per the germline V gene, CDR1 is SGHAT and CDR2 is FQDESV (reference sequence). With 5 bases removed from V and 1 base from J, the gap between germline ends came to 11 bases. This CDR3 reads CASSERTTQETQYF. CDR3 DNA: TGTGCCAGCAGCGAAAGGACAACCCAAGAGACCCAGTACTTC.

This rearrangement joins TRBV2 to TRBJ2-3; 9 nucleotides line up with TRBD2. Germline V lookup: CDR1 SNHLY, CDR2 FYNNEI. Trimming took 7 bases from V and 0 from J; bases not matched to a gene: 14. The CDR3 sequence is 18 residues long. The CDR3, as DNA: TGTGCCAGCACCGCGGATCGATTAGCGGGAGCAAGCACAGATACGCAGTATTTT. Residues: CASTADRLAGASTDTQYF.

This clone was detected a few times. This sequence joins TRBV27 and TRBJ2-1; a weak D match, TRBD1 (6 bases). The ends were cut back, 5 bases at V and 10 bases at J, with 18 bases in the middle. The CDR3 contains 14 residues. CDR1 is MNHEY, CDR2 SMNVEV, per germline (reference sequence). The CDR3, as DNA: TGTGCCAGCAGTCCTCTCCTGGACAGCAGGGAGCAGTTCTTC. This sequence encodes CASSPLLDSREQFF.

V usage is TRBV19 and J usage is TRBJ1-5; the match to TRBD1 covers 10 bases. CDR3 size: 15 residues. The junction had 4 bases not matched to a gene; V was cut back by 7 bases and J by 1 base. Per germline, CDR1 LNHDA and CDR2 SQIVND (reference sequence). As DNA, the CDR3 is TGTGCCAGTACCCTGACAGGGGGCAGCAATCAGCCCCAGCATTTT. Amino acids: CASTLTGGSNQPQHF. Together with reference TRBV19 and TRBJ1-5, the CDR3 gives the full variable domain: DGGITQSPKYLFRKEGQNVTLSCEQNLNHDAMYWYRQDPGQGLRLIYYSQIVNDFQKGDIAEGYSVSREKKESFPLTVTSAQKNPTAFYLCASTLTGGSNQPQHFGDGTRLSIL.

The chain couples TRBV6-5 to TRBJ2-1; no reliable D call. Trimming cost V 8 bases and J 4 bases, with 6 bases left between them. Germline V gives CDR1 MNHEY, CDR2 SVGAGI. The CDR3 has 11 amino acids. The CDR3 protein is CASAAYNEQFF. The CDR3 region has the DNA TGTGCCAGCGCGGCTTACAATGAGCAGTTCTTC.

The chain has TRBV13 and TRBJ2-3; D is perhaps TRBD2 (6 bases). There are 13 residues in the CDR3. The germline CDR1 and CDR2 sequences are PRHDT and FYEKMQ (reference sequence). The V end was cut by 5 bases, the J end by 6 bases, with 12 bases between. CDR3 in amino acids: CASSPPLADTQYF. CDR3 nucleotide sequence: TGTGCCAGCAGCCCTCCACTAGCCGATACGCAGTATTTT.

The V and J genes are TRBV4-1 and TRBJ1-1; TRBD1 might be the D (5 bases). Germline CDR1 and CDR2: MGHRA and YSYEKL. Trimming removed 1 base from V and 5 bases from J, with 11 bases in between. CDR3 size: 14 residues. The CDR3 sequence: CASSQVSGGTEAFF. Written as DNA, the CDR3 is TGCGCCAGCAGCCAAGTTTCCGGGGGGACTGAAGCTTTCTTT.

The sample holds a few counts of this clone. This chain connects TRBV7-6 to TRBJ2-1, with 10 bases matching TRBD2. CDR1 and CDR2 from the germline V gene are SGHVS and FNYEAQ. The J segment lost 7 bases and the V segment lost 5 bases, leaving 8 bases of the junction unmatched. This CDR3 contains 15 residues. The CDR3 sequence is CASSPAGGPHNEQFF. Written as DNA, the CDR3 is TGTGCCAGCAGCCCAGCGGGAGGGCCGCATAATGAGCAGTTCTTC.

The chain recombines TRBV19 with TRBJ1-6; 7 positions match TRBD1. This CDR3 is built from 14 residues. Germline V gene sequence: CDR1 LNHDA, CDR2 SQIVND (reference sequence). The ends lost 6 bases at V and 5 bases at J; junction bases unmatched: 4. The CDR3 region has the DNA TGTGCCAGTAGCTACAGGGGCGATAATTCACCCCTCCACTTT. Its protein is CASSYRGDNSPLHF. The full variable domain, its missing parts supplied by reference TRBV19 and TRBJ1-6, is DGGITQSPKYLFRKEGQNVTLSCEQNLNHDAMYWYRQDPGQGLRLIYYSQIVNDFQKGDIAEGYSVSREKKESFPLTVTSAQKNPTAFYLCASSYRGDNSPLHFGNGTRLTVT.

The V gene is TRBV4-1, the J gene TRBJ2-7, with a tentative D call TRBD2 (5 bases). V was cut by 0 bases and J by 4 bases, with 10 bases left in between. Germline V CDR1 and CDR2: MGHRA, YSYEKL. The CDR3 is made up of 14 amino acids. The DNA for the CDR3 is TGCGCCAGCAGCCAAGATCCAGCGGTATACGAGCAGTACTTC. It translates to CASSQDPAVYEQYF.

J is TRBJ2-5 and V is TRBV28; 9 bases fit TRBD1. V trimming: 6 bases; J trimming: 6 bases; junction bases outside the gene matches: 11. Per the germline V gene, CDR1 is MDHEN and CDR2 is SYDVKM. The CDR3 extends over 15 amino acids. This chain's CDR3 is CASSTRDRVEQTQYF. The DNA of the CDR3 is TGTGCCAGCAGCACCAGGGACAGGGTGGAACAGACCCAGTACTTC.

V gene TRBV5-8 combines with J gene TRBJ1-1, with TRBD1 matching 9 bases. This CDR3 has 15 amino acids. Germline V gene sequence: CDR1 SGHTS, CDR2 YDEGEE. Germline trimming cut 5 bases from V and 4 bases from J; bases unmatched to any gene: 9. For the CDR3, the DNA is TGTGCCAGCAGGCCAAGGACAGGGGCATTCACTGAAGCTTTCTTT. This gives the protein CASRPRTGAFTEAFF. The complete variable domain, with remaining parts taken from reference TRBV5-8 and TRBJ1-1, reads EAGVTQSPTHLIKTRGQQATLRCSPISGHTSVYWYQQALGLGLQFLLWYDEGEERNRGNFPPRFSGRQFPNYSSELNVNALELEDSALYLCASRPRTGAFTEAFFGQGTRLTVV.

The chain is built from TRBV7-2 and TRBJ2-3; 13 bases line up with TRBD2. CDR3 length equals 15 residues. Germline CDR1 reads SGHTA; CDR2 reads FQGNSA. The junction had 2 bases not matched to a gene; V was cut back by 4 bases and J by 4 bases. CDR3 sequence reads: CASSSTSGRSDTQYF. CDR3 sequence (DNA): TGTGCCAGCAGCTCGACTAGCGGGAGGTCAGATACGCAGTATTTT. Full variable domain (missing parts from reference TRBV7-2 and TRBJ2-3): GAGVSQSPSNKVTEKGKDVELRCDPISGHTALYWYRQSLGQGLEFLIYFQGNSAPDKSGLPSDRFSAERTGGSVSTLTIQRTQQEDSAVYLCASSSTSGRSDTQYFGPGTRLTVL.

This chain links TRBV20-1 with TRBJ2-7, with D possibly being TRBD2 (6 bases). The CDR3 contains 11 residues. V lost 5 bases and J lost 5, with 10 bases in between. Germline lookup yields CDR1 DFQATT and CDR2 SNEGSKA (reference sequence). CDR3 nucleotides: TGCAGTGCTGCGGGCGGGAACGAGCAGTACTTC. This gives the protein CSAAGGNEQYF.

CDR3 sequence: CSVEDGVSGAGELFF. The CDR3 DNA follows: TGCAGCGTTGAAGATGGAGTCTCGGGAGCCGGGGAGCTGTTTTTT. The chain uses TRBV29-1 and TRBJ2-2; a possible D gene is TRBD2 (6 bases). The V gene's germline CDR1 is SQVTM and CDR2 ANQGSEA. V lost 0 bases and J lost 6, with 14 bases in between. The CDR3 is made up of 15 amino acids.

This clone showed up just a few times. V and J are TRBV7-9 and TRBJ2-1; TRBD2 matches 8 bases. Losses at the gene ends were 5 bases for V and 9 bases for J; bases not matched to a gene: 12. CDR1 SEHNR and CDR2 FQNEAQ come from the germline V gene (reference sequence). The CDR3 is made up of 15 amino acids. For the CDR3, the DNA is TGTGCCAGCAGCCGTTGGGGGCGGGAGGCAGTTGAGCAGTTCTTC. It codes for CASSRWGREAVEQFF.

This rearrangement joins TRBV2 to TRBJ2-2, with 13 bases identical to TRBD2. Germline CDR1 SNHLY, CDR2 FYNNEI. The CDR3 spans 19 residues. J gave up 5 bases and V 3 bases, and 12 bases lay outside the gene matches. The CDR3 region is CASSDQPGLAGRQTGELFF. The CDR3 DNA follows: TGTGCCAGCAGTGATCAGCCGGGACTAGCGGGACGTCAGACCGGGGAGCTGTTTTTT.

CDR3 bases: TGTGCCAGCAGCCGGACTAGCGGGAGCTACAATGAGCAGTTCTTC. Translation gives CASSRTSGSYNEQFF. The chain uses TRBV5-4 and TRBJ2-1; 13 bases match TRBD2. Germline lookup yields CDR1 SGHNT and CDR2 YYREEE (reference sequence). After removal of 4 bases from V and 3 bases from J, the junction contained 1 base not matched to a gene. The length of the CDR3 is 15 residues.

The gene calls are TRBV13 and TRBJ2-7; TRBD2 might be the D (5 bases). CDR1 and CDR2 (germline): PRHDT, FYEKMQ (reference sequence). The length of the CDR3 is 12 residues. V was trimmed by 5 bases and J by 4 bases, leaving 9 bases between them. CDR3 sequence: CASSLRDYEQYF. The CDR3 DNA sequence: TGTGCCAGCAGCCTCCGGGATTACGAGCAGTACTTC.

The CDR3 spells CASSPVGLSNEQFF. CDR3 bases: TGTGCCAGCAGTCCAGTGGGACTTTCCAATGAGCAGTTCTTC. This sequence joins TRBV6-1 and TRBJ2-1, with D perhaps TRBD2 (6 bases). The germline V gene encodes CDR1 MNHNS and CDR2 SASEGT. This CDR3 is built from 14 residues. V shed 5 bases and J shed 6 bases, with 14 bases lying between them.

DNA for the CDR3: TGTGCCAGCAGCTGGACTCCGGGACTAGCGGGAAAGACCGGGGAGCTGTTTTTT. It translates to CASSWTPGLAGKTGELFF. The chain employs TRBV5-4 and TRBJ2-2; 13 bases match TRBD2. The CDR3 is made up of 18 amino acids. V lost 3 bases and J lost 5; bases outside the gene matches: 10. The germline gives CDR1 SGHNT, CDR2 YYREEE (reference sequence).